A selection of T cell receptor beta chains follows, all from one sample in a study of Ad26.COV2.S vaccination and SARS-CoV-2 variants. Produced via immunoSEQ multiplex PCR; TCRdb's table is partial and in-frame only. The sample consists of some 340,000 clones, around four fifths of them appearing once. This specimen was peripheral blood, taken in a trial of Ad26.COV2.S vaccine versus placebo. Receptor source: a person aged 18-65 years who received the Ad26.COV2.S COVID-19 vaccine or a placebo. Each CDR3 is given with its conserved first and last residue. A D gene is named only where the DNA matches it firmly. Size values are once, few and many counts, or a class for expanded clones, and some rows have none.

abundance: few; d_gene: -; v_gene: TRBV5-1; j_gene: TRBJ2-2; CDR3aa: CASSPEEGGGELFF; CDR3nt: TGCGCCAGCAGCCCGGAGGAGGGAGGTGGGGAGCTGTTTTTT
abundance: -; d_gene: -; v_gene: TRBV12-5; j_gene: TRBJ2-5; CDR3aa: CASGLSGEETQYF; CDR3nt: TGTGCTAGTGGTTTGTCAGGGGAAGAGACCCAGTACTTC
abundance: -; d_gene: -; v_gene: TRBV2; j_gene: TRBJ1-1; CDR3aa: CASGGTGPTEAFF; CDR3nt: TGTGCCAGCGGAGGTACAGGACCCACTGAAGCTTTCTTT
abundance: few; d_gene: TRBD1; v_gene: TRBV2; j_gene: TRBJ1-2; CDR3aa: CASRGGGDSLDKPYGYTF; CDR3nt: TGTGCCAGCAGAGGAGGGGGGGACAGCCTCGATAAGCCCTATGGCTACACCTTC
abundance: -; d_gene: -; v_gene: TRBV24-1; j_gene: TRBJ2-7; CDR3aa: CATSDVHAGVDEQYF; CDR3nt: TGTGCCACCAGTGATGTGCACGCAGGGGTCGACGAGCAGTACTTC
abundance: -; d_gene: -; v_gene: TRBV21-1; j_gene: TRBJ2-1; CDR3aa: CASSKVPDANYNEQFF; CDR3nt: TGTGCCAGCAGCAAAGTACCAGATGCCAACTACAATGAGCAGTTCTTC
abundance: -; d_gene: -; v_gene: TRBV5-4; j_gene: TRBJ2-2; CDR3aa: CASSQAPFTGELFF; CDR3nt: TGTGCCAGCAGCCAAGCCCCGTTCACCGGGGAGCTGTTTTTT
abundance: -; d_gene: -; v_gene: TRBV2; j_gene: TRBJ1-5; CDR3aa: CASSVGGKHNQPQHF; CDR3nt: TGTGCCAGCAGTGTAGGGGGGAAGCACAATCAGCCCCAGCATTTT
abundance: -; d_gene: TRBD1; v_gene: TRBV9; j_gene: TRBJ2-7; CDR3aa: CASSVGGQGFEQYF; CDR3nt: TGTGCCAGCAGCGTAGGAGGACAGGGCTTCGAGCAGTACTTC
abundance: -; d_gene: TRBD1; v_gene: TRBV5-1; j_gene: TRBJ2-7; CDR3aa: CASSLQGTGPYEQYF; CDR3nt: TGCGCCAGCAGCTTGCAAGGGACAGGTCCCTACGAGCAGTACTTC
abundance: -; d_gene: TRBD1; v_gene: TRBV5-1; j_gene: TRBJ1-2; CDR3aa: CASSFGTGTPNYGYTF; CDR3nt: TGCGCCAGCAGCTTCGGGACAGGGACACCTAACTATGGCTACACCTTC
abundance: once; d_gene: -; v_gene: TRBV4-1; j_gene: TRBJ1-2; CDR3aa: CASSQREGKNGYTF; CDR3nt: TGCGCCAGCAGCCAGAGAGAGGGAAAGAATGGCTACACCTTC
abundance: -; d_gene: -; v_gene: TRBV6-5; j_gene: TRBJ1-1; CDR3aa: CASKVPTQNTEAFF; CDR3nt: TGTGCCAGCAAAGTACCGACACAGAACACTGAAGCTTTCTTT
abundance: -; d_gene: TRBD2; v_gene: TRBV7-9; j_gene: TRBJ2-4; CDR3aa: CASSFWTSATKNIQYF; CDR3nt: TGTGCCAGCAGCTTTTGGACTAGCGCGACCAAAAACATTCAGTACTTC
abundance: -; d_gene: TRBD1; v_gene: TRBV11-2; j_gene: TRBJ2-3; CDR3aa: CASSRGQVHTDTQYF; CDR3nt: TGTGCCAGCAGCCGGGGACAGGTACATACAGATACGCAGTATTTT
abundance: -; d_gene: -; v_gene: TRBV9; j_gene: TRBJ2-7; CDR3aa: CASSVGGGEQYF; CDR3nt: TGTGCCAGCAGCGTAGGAGGGGGCGAGCAGTACTTC
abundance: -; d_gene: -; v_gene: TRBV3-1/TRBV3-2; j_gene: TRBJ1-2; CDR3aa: CASSQGNGMNYGYTF; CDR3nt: TGTGCCAGCAGCCAAGGAAACGGCATGAACTATGGCTACACCTTC
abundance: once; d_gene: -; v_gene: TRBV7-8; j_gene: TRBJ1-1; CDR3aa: CASSVVRATEAFF; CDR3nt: TGTGCCAGCAGCGTAGTCCGGGCGACTGAAGCTTTCTTT
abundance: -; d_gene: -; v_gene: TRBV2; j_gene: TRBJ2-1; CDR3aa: CASSEYSEQFF; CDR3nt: TGTGCCAGCAGTGAGTACTCTGAGCAGTTCTTC
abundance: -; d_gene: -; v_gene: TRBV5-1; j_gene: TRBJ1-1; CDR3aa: CASSPVLRVSTEAFF; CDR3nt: TGCGCCAGCAGCCCCGTACTGAGGGTGAGCACTGAAGCTTTCTTT
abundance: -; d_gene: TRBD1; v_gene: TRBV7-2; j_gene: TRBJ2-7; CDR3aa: CASSSRTGAEEQYF; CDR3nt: TGTGCCAGCAGCTCGAGGACAGGGGCGGAGGAGCAGTACTTC
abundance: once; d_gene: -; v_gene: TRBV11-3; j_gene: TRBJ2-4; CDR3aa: CASSLGGLGVSSAKNIQYF; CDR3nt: TGTGCCAGCAGCTTAGGAGGCCTGGGGGTATCCTCCGCCAAAAACATTCAGTACTTC
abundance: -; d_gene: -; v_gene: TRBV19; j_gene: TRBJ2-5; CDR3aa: CASRSDAQETQYF; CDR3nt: TGTGCCAGTAGGTCGGATGCCCAAGAGACCCAGTACTTC